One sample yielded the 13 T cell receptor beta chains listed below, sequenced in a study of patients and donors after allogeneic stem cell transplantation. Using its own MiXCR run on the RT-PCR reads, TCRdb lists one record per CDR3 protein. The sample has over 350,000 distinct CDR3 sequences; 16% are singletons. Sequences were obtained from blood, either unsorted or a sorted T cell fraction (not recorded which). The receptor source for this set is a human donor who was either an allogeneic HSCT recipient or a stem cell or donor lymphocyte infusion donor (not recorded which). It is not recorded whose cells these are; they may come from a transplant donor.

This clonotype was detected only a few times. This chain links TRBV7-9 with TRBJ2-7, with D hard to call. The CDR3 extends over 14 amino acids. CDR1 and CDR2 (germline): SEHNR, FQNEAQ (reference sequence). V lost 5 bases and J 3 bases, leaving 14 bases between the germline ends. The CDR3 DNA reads TGTGCCAGCAGCCTAGGCGTCAGATTCTACGAGCAGTACTTC. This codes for CASSLGVRFYEQYF.

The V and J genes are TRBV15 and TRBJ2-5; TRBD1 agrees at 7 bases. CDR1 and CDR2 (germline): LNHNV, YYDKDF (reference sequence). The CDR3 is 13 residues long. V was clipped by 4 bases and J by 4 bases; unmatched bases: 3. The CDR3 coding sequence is TGTGCCACCAGCACGACAGGGAGAGAGACCCAGTACTTC. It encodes CATSTTGRETQYF.

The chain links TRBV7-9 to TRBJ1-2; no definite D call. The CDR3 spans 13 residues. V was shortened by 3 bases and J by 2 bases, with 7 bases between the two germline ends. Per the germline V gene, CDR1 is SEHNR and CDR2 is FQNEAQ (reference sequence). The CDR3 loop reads CASSLTPNYGYTF. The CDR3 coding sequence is TGTGCCAGCAGCTTGACACCGAACTATGGCTACACCTTC.

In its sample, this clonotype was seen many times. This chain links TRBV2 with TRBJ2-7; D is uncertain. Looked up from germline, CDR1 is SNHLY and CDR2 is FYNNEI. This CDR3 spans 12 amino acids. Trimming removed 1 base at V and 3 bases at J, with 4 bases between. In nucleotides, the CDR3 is TGTGCCAGCAGTGAAGGGGACTACGAGCAGTACTTC. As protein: CASSEGDYEQYF.

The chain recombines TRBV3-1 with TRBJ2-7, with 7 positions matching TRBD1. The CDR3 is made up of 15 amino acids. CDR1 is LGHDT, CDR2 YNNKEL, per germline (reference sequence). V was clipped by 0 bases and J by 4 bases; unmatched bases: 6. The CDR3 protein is CASSQEQGKGYEQYF. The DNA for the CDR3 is TGTGCCAGCAGCCAAGAACAGGGGAAGGGATACGAGCAGTACTTC.

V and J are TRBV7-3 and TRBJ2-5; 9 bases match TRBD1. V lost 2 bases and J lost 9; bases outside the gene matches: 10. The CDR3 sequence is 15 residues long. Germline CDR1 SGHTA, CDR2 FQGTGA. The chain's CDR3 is CASSLDGTGSVAQYF. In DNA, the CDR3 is TGTGCCAGCAGCTTAGATGGGACAGGGTCCGTGGCCCAGTACTTC. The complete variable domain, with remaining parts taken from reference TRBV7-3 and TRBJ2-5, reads GAGVSQTPSNKVTEKGKYVELRCDPISGHTALYWYRQSLGQGPEFLIYFQGTGAADDSGLPNDRFFAVRPEGSVSTLKIQRTERGDSAVYLCASSLDGTGSVAQYFGPGTRLLVL.

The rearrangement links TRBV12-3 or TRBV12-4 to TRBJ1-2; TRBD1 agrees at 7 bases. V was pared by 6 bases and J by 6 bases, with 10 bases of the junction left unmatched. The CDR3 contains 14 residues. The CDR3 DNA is TGTGCCAGCAGCTCAATCGGGACAGTAGATGGCTACACCTTC. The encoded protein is CASSSIGTVDGYTF.

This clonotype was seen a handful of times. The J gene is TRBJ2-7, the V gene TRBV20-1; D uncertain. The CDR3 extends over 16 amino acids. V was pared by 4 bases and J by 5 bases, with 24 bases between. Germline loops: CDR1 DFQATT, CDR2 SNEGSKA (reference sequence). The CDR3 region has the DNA TGCAGTGCTACCGAAAACTCAAGACTGGTGCGCAACGAGCAGTACTTC. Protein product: CSATENSRLVRNEQYF.

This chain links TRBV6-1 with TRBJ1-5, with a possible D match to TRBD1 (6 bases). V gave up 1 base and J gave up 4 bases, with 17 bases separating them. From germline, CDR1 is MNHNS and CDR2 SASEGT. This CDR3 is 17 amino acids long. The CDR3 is CASSEGTVNPANQPQHF. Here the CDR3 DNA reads TGTGCCAGCAGTGAAGGGACAGTTAACCCGGCGAATCAGCCCCAGCATTTT.

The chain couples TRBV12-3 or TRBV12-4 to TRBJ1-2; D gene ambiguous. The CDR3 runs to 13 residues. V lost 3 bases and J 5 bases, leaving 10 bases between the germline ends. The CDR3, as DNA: TGTGCCAGCAGTTTTGTCCCCAGATATGGCTACACCTTC. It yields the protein CASSFVPRYGYTF.

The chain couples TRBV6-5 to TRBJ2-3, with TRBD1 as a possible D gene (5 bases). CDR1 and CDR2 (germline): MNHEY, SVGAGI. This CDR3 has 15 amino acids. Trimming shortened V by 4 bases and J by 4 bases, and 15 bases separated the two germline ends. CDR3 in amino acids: CASSFQGSSSDTQYF. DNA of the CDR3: TGTGCCAGCAGTTTCCAGGGCTCATCCTCAGATACGCAGTATTTT.

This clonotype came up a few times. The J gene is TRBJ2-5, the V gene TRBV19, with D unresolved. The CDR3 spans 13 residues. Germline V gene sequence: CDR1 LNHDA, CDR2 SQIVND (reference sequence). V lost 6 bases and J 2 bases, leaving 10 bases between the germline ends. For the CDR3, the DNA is TGTGCCAGTAGCCCTCCCTTACAAGAGACCCAGTACTTC. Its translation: CASSPPLQETQYF.

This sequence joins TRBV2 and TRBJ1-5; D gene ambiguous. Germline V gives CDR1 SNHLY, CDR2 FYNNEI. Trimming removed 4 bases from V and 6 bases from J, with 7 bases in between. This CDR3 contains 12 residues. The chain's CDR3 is CASSGGGQPQHF. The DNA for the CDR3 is TGTGCCAGCAGTGGGGGAGGTCAGCCCCAGCATTTT.